This TCR beta chain emerged from a study of blood T cell repertoires in COVID-19. Study summary: Samples representing acute and convalescent COVID-19 were sourced from the United States, Italy and Spain. T cells, B-cell-depleted T cells, or PBMCs provided the cDNA or gDNA that served as material.

The CDR3 extends over 14 amino acids. Germline assignment: CDR1 SGHRS and CDR2 YFSETQ. The germline V and J ends were trimmed by 4 bases and 6 bases, with 16 bases remaining between them. In the authors' workflow: Scientists estimated how many nucleated cells there were by amplifying reference gene primers. The assay was immunoSEQ multiplex PCR, and TCRdb's table has in-frame clones only and misses some. The DNA was the basis for D and trimming; V, J and clone size are from that table. The sample records fewer than 250,000 clones, about 90% being singletons. This clonotype was sampled from a man aged 25-40 years with COVID-19, enrolled during active disease. The rearrangement joins TRBV5-1 to TRBJ1-2; D perhaps matches TRBD1 (5 bases). Sequences were obtained from peripheral blood. CDR3 DNA sequence: TGCGCCAGCAGCCCCCCGGGACTGGGGGATGGCTACACCTTC. Its protein is CASSPPGLGDGYTF.